This TCR beta chain emerged from a study of cytomegalovirus exposure and HLA in healthy donors. Regarding the study as a whole: With further analysis later on, most CMV-associated TCR beta chains appeared HLA-restricted. It emerged from a later analysis that several of the most significant clusters appeared to be linked to common viral pathogens.

A remark on this clone: The antigen is unknown.

The CDR3 runs to 15 residues. V gave up 4 bases and J gave up 7 bases; unmatched junction bases: 8. Germline CDR1 LNHDA, CDR2 SQIVND (reference sequence). 60 Vbeta and 13 Jbeta primers were used in PCR. Assay: immunoSEQ multiplex PCR; the TCRdb copy retains only in-frame clones and omits some. The sample has approximately 190,000 clones; roughly 74% are singletons. The chain links TRBV19 to TRBJ2-1, with 9 bases fitting TRBD2. Sequenced material: PBMCs. The source of this sequence is a woman in her twenties or thirties in good health and CMV-seronegative. CDR3 residues: CASSRAGGPRNEQFF. For the CDR3, the DNA is TGTGCCAGTAGTAGGGCGGGAGGGCCGAGGAATGAGCAGTTCTTC.